This T cell receptor beta chain stems from a study of cytomegalovirus exposure and HLA in healthy donors. V was trimmed by 5 bases and J by 4 bases, leaving 16 bases between them. Germline assignment: CDR1 SGHTA and CDR2 FQGTGA. The CDR3 contains 15 residues. Primers included in the PCR were 60 Vbeta and 13 Jbeta primers. The data were produced by immunoSEQ multiplex PCR, yet TCRdb's version contains in-frame clones alone and is incomplete. The profile shows more than 200,000 clones, roughly 70% of them singletons. This sequence was found in a man aged 35 to 55 in good health and CMV-seropositive. The V gene is TRBV7-3, the J gene TRBJ2-3, with TRBD2 as a possible D gene (6 bases). The sequenced sample was PBMCs. In DNA, the CDR3 is TGTGCCAGCAGCCAACAGAACCTAGCGTCAGATACGCAGTATTTT. This translates into CASSQQNLASDTQYF. The full variable domain, its missing parts supplied by reference TRBV7-3 and TRBJ2-3, is GAGVSQTPSNKVTEKGKYVELRCDPISGHTALYWYRQSLGQGPEFLIYFQGTGAADDSGLPNDRFFAVRPEGSVSTLKIQRTERGDSAVYLCASSQQNLASDTQYFGPGTRLTVL.